This passage covers 32 T cell receptor beta chains from one sample sequenced in a study of blood T cell repertoires in COVID-19. TCRdb keeps only in-frame clones here, not all; method: immunoSEQ multiplex PCR. The table lists some 150,000 clones, around 87% of them singletons. The sample was peripheral blood. These TCRs come from a woman at least 80 years old in a cohort sampled during active or convalescent COVID-19.

V gene TRBV6-2 or TRBV6-3 combines with J gene TRBJ1-5, with D hard to call. This CDR3 spans 17 amino acids. Trimming took off 0 bases at V and 2 bases at J, with 14 bases between the two ends. Germline CDR1 reads MNHEY; CDR2 reads SVGEGT. CDR3 loop: CASSYSGRIQGNQPQHF. CDR3 nucleotide sequence: TGTGCCAGCAGTTACTCTGGCAGGATCCAGGGCAATCAGCCCCAGCATTTT.

This chain links TRBV5-1 with TRBJ1-2, with 7 nucleotides matching TRBD1. Losses at the gene ends were 0 bases for V and 6 bases for J; bases not matched to a gene: 11. The CDR3 contains 16 residues. The germline V gene has CDR1 SGHRS and CDR2 YFSETQ. The CDR3 nucleotides are TGCGCCAGCAGCTTGGGCCAGGGGGTTAGGGACGATGGCTACACCTTC. Translating gives CASSLGQGVRDDGYTF. Together with reference TRBV5-1 and TRBJ1-2, the CDR3 gives the full variable domain: KAGVTQTPRYLIKTRGQQVTLSCSPISGHRSVSWYQQTPGQGLQFLFEYFSETQRNKGNFPGRFSGRQFSNSRSEMNVSTLELGDSALYLCASSLGQGVRDDGYTFGSGTRLTVV.

This clone was counted a few times. The chain uses TRBV11-2 and TRBJ1-1; 7 bases agree with TRBD1. Germline loops: CDR1 SGHAT, CDR2 FQNNGV. The CDR3 is 15 residues long. The J segment lost 3 bases and the V segment lost 3 bases, leaving 7 bases of the junction unmatched. CDR3 amino acids: CASSLDRTFYTEAFF. The DNA for the CDR3 is TGTGCCAGCAGCTTGGACAGGACGTTTTACACTGAAGCTTTCTTT.

The chain employs TRBV5-8 and TRBJ2-2, with D perhaps matching TRBD2 (5 bases). Deletions cut 1 base from V and 13 bases from J, with 11 bases between. The CDR3 runs 12 residues. Germline V lookup: CDR1 SGHTS, CDR2 YDEGEE. CDR3 amino acids: CASSLRVAGLFF. For the CDR3, the DNA is TGTGCCAGCAGCTTGCGGGTGGCGGGGCTGTTTTTT.

This CDR3 reads CASSFAGIGITEAFF. CDR3 sequence (DNA): TGTGCCAGCAGCTTTGCAGGGATCGGAATCACTGAAGCTTTCTTT. The rearrangement uses TRBV7-2 and TRBJ1-1; TRBD1 is a possible D gene (5 bases). CDR3 length: 15 amino acids. In germline, CDR1 is SGHTA, CDR2 FQGNSA. The ends were cut back, 3 bases at V and 4 bases at J, with 15 bases in the middle.

CDR3 residues: CASSLFGTGLNTEAFF. The DNA for the CDR3 is TGTGCCAGCAGCTTATTCGGAACAGGGCTGAACACTGAAGCTTTCTTT. The J gene is TRBJ1-1, the V gene TRBV11-3; possibly TRBD1 for D (6 bases). In germline, CDR1 is SGHNT, CDR2 YENEEA. The CDR3 consists of 16 residues. V lost 2 bases and J 0 bases, leaving 13 bases between the germline ends.

This chain links TRBV7-2 with TRBJ2-3, with TRBD2 matching over 7 bases. This CDR3 spans 13 amino acids. In germline, CDR1 is SGHTA, CDR2 FQGNSA. With 1 base clipped from V and 5 bases from J, the junction kept 0 bases outside the gene matches. CDR3 in DNA: TGTGCCAGCAGCTTAGGGACTAGAGATACGCAGTATTTT. It translates to CASSLGTRDTQYF.

The chain links TRBV4-1 to TRBJ2-1; 7 bases match TRBD2. Germline values: CDR1 MGHRA, CDR2 YSYEKL. Unmatched junction bases numbered 7, after V lost 0 bases and J lost 2 bases. This CDR3 comprises 17 residues. The CDR3 loop reads CASSQEWSGGPYNEQFF. The CDR3 DNA reads TGCGCCAGCAGCCAAGAATGGTCGGGAGGACCCTACAATGAGCAGTTCTTC.

This sequence joins TRBV5-1 and TRBJ2-7; possible D gene TRBD1, 5 bases. The germline CDR1 and CDR2 sequences are SGHRS and YFSETQ. Trimming took 0 bases from V and 3 from J, leaving 19 bases between them. The CDR3 runs 17 residues. The CDR3 nucleotides read TGCGCCAGCAGCTTGGTTGGCGACAGCTTGAATTTCTACGAGCAGTACTTC. It encodes CASSLVGDSLNFYEQYF.

This chain joins TRBV6-1 and TRBJ1-5, with D possibly being TRBD1 (6 bases). Per germline, CDR1 MNHNS and CDR2 SASEGT. V was trimmed by 0 bases and J by 4 bases, leaving 10 bases between them. This CDR3 has 15 amino acids. The CDR3 DNA sequence: TGTGCCAGCAGTGAAGCGGGACACCAAAATCAGCCCCAGCATTTT. Its protein is CASSEAGHQNQPQHF.

The chain has TRBV7-2 and TRBJ2-7, with 7 bases that match TRBD1. The length of the CDR3 is 12 residues. Trimming took 7 bases from V and 9 from J; bases not matched to a gene: 9. Germline V gene lookup returns CDR1 SGHTA and CDR2 FQGNSA. DNA of the CDR3: TGTGCCAGCAAAACGGTCACAGGGGTGCAGTACTTC. Protein: CASKTVTGVQYF.

This rearrangement joins TRBV7-9 to TRBJ2-2; D possibly corresponds to TRBD2 (6 bases). This CDR3 is 15 amino acids long. Trimming took 3 bases from V and 6 from J, leaving 14 bases between them. Germline lookup yields CDR1 SEHNR and CDR2 FQNEAQ (reference sequence). In DNA form, the CDR3 reads TGTGCCAGCAGCTTCCGACTAGTAGGGGCCGGGGAGCTGTTTTTT. Protein sequence: CASSFRLVGAGELFF.

The rearrangement joins TRBV5-8 to TRBJ2-3; the D gene is possibly TRBD2 (6 bases). From germline, CDR1 is SGHTS and CDR2 YDEGEE. V was pared by 4 bases and J by 2 bases, with 14 bases between. CDR3 length: 15 amino acids. Here the CDR3 DNA reads TGTGCCAGCAGCCACCTGGGAGGATTCACAGATACGCAGTATTTT. Residues: CASSHLGGFTDTQYF.

This chain uses TRBV5-6 with TRBJ1-1; D ambiguous. V lost 6 bases to trimming and J lost 3 bases, with 21 bases between them. CDR1 is SGHDT and CDR2 is YYEEEE in the germline V gene. CDR3 length: 16 residues. Written as DNA, the CDR3 is TGTGCCAGCATCCTGCGGCTTACGGGTGACGACACTGAAGCTTTCTTT. It specifies CASILRLTGDDTEAFF. Variable domain in full (rest from reference TRBV5-6 and TRBJ1-1): DAGVTQSPTHLIKTRGQQVTLRCSPKSGHDTVSWYQQALGQGPQFIFQYYEEEERQRGNFPDRFSGHQFPNYSSELNVNALLLGDSALYLCASILRLTGDDTEAFFGQGTRLTVV.

V usage is TRBV2 and J usage is TRBJ1-2; 8 positions match TRBD1. This CDR3 has 17 residues. The V and J ends lost 2 bases and 4 bases, in that order; junction bases with no gene match: 12. CDR1 is SNHLY and CDR2 is FYNNEI in the germline V gene. The CDR3 nucleotides are TGTGCCAGCAGTGAAATGACAGGGGATCGAGTTGGCTATGGCTACACCTTC. It codes for CASSEMTGDRVGYGYTF.

The chain couples TRBV6-6 to TRBJ2-1; possible D gene TRBD2, 6 bases. The CDR3 spans 13 residues. Germline CDR1 and CDR2: MNHNY and SVGAGI (reference sequence). Trimming cost V 6 bases and J 10 bases, with 16 bases left between them. The CDR3, as DNA: TGTGCCAGCAGCCCAACGGGGGACGGCGAGCAGTTCTTC. Translation: CASSPTGDGEQFF.

This clone was seen a handful of times. The genes are TRBV7-2 and TRBJ2-3; no definite D call. Germline V gene lookup returns CDR1 SGHTA and CDR2 FQGNSA. The CDR3 consists of 14 residues. The V and J ends lost 5 bases and 2 bases respectively, with 11 bases between them. Here the CDR3 DNA reads TGTGCCAGCAGCCCAGGCCCTGACACAGATACGCAGTATTTT. It yields the protein CASSPGPDTDTQYF.

This clone was detected a few times. The chain employs TRBV5-1 and TRBJ2-1, with D possibly being TRBD1 (5 bases). The CDR3 is 18 residues long. V was shortened by 0 bases and J by 4 bases, with 20 bases between the two germline ends. In germline, CDR1 is SGHRS, CDR2 YFSETQ. For the CDR3, the DNA is TGCGCCAGCAGCTTGGCCTCGACAGTTTCCCAATCTTACAATGAGCAGTTCTTC. Translated, it gives CASSLASTVSQSYNEQFF.

This chain's CDR3 is CATSATGTDYGYTF. DNA of the CDR3: TGTGCCACCAGTGCTACCGGGACAGACTATGGCTACACCTTC. This chain uses TRBV24-1 with TRBJ1-2, with TRBD1 matching over 7 bases. This CDR3 spans 14 amino acids. Trimming cost V 5 bases and J 3 bases; bases outside gene matches: 5. From germline, CDR1 is KGHDR and CDR2 SFDVKD.

This clone was observed a few times. This chain joins TRBV19 and TRBJ1-5; maybe TRBD1 (6 bases). Germline V gene lookup returns CDR1 LNHDA and CDR2 SQIVND (reference sequence). Trimming left V 8 bases short and J 2 bases short, with 19 bases between. CDR3 length: 16 residues. This chain's CDR3 is CASSSLRGLRNQPQHF. The CDR3 DNA is TGTGCCAGTTCCTCCCTCAGGGGTTTGCGCAATCAGCCCCAGCATTTT. Combining the CDR3 with reference TRBV19 and TRBJ1-5 gives the whole variable domain DGGITQSPKYLFRKEGQNVTLSCEQNLNHDAMYWYRQDPGQGLRLIYYSQIVNDFQKGDIAEGYSVSREKKESFPLTVTSAQKNPTAFYLCASSSLRGLRNQPQHFGDGTRLSIL.

This clone was detected only once. The genes are TRBV3-1 (or the pseudogene TRBV3-2) and TRBJ1-2, with D unclear. Germline CDR1 is LGHDT and CDR2 is YNNKEL (reference sequence). Trimming took off 0 bases at V and 0 bases at J, with 14 bases between the two ends. CDR3 length equals 17 residues. This CDR3 reads CASSQDHAGLANYGYTF. In DNA form, the CDR3 reads TGTGCCAGCAGCCAAGATCATGCGGGATTAGCTAACTATGGCTACACCTTC.

J is TRBJ2-7 and V is TRBV4-2; 11 bases fit TRBD2. Germline CDR1 and CDR2: LGHNA and YNFKEQ. This CDR3 is 21 amino acids long. Unmatched junction bases numbered 17, after V lost 0 bases and J lost 1 base. The chain's CDR3 is CASSQEAKRASGRSTSYEQYV. Here the CDR3 DNA reads TGTGCCAGCAGCCAAGAGGCCAAAAGGGCTAGCGGGAGGAGTACATCCTACGAGCAGTACGTC.

The J gene is TRBJ1-2, the V gene TRBV30, with TRBD1 matching 9 bases. Germline V CDR1 and CDR2: GTSNPN, SVGIG (reference sequence). The V gene end was trimmed by 2 bases and the J gene end by 2 bases; junction bases not matched to a gene: 6. The CDR3 length is 15 residues. CDR3 amino acids: CAWSPQGARNYGYTF. The CDR3 DNA reads TGTGCCTGGAGTCCACAGGGGGCGCGGAACTATGGCTACACCTTC.

This chain joins TRBV14 and TRBJ1-1; D is unresolved. The CDR3 consists of 14 residues. The germline CDR1 and CDR2 sequences are SGHDN and FVKESK. V lost 2 bases to trimming and J lost 6 bases, with 13 bases between them. The CDR3 spells CASSQPMGRSEAFF. The CDR3 bases are TGTGCCAGCAGCCAACCTATGGGCCGTTCTGAAGCTTTCTTT.

V and J are TRBV30 and TRBJ1-5; 9 bases line up with TRBD1. The trim removed 4 bases at V and 0 bases at J, leaving 10 bases unmatched. This CDR3 has 17 amino acids. In germline, CDR1 is GTSNPN, CDR2 SVGIG (reference sequence). The DNA of the CDR3 is TGTGCCTGGAACCGGGACAGGGTTCGTGGTAGCAATCAGCCCCAGCATTTT. This translates into CAWNRDRVRGSNQPQHF.

The J gene is TRBJ2-3, the V gene TRBV11-3; 7 bases align to TRBD2. The CDR3 contains 19 residues. Losses at the gene ends were 1 base for V and 2 bases for J; bases not matched to a gene: 15. The germline V gene encodes CDR1 SGHNT and CDR2 YENEEA. The CDR3 protein is CASSLGLAVGIKHTDTQYF. CDR3 in DNA: TGTGCCAGCAGCTTAGGACTAGCCGTCGGGATTAAACACACAGATACGCAGTATTTT.

The rearrangement uses TRBV20-1 and TRBJ2-1; TRBD2 matches at 9 bases. This CDR3 comprises 15 residues. Germline CDR1 and CDR2: DFQATT and SNEGSKA (reference sequence). Germline trimming cut 3 bases from V and 7 bases from J; bases unmatched to any gene: 10. This chain's CDR3 is CSASLPGLAQNEQFF. The CDR3 bases are TGCAGTGCTAGTCTACCGGGACTAGCCCAAAATGAGCAGTTCTTC.

The CDR3 protein is CASSSIGIGTRTGGDPYGYTF. Written as DNA, the CDR3 is TGTGCCAGCAGCTCAATTGGAATTGGCACAAGGACAGGGGGGGACCCCTATGGCTACACCTTC. The chain uses TRBV27 and TRBJ1-2; TRBD1 aligns across 10 bases. The V gene's germline CDR1 is MNHEY and CDR2 SMNVEV (reference sequence). There are 21 residues in the CDR3. J lost 4 bases, V lost 6 bases, and 26 bases had no gene match.

The genes are TRBV18 and TRBJ1-4; D gene uncertain. V lost 3 bases and J lost 5, with 10 bases in between. Germline loops: CDR1 KGHSH, CDR2 LQKENI. This CDR3 has 14 amino acids. DNA of the CDR3: TGTGCCAGCTCACCGCCCGCGAGGAATGAAAAACTGTTTTTT. It encodes CASSPPARNEKLFF.

This clone was counted once. The chain joins TRBV3-1 (or the pseudogene TRBV3-2) to TRBJ1-6; D gene uncertain. V dropped 4 bases and J dropped 10 bases, with 11 bases sitting between them. CDR1 is LGHDT and CDR2 is YNNKEL in the germline V gene (reference sequence). This CDR3 region has 13 residues. The CDR3 sequence is CASSPRLGSPLHF. CDR3 DNA: TGTGCCAGCAGCCCTCGACTTGGATCACCCCTCCACTTT.

V gene TRBV4-1 combines with J gene TRBJ1-3; D possibly corresponds to TRBD1 (5 bases). This CDR3 region has 16 residues. Germline V gives CDR1 MGHRA, CDR2 YSYEKL. V was cut by 3 bases and J by 0 bases, with 12 bases left in between. The CDR3 is CASSHPDSVSGNTIYF. The CDR3 region has the DNA TGCGCCAGCAGCCACCCAGACAGCGTCTCTGGAAACACCATATATTTT.

V is TRBV27 and J is TRBJ2-7; tentatively, D is TRBD2 (6 bases). Germline values: CDR1 MNHEY, CDR2 SMNVEV (reference sequence). This CDR3 region has 16 residues. V was clipped by 6 bases and J by 1 base, with 19 bases between them. CDR3 DNA: TGTGCCAGCAGCCCATGGTACTCCGCGGGGTCCTACGAGCAGTACTTC. Translation gives CASSPWYSAGSYEQYF.